This T cell receptor beta chain was retrieved from a study of cytomegalovirus exposure and HLA in healthy donors (dated by TCRdb to the late 2010s). Some background on the complete study: A later analysis indicated that the 120 validation repertoires were generated on the platform also employed for the 666 repertoires of the first cohort. The study was designed to test whether signatures of past pathogen exposure could be identified by cataloging public T cell receptors. Along with the approximately 700-subject first cohort, a separate validation cohort of about 110 different subjects was used. The study combined high-throughput TCR immunosequencing, statistical association of individual TCRs with disease status, and machine learning to predict cytomegalovirus infection status.

Separate from the roughly 660-subject first cohort, the validation cohort of roughly 120 subjects was the group to which the donors belonged. Receptors were amplified or captured by the immunoSEQ multiplex PCR assay. Concerning the study's data processing: A statistical classification framework was built for diagnosing cytomegalovirus status from the catalog of TCR beta chain sequences. TCRdb took over this immuneACCESS table, retaining in-frame rearrangements with V and J assigned. Such tables are incomplete; in checked studies, under half of the missing clones stem from an unresolved V gene, and the remainder is unexplained. V and J calls and clone size are given by that table; D and trimming were obtained from the DNA. This sample comprises 250,000 or so clones, over 75% of them detected only once. 12% of the sample is taken by the ten largest. Broader findings and caveats from the paper: The classifier was reported to diagnose cytomegalovirus status with high specificity and sensitivity in both the original and validation cohorts. In vitro tests confirmed that a few of the cytomegalovirus-associated TCR beta chains recognize cytomegalovirus antigens. A later analysis lacked HLA typing for the validation cohort, so it scored co-occurrence in that cohort across all 130 or so repertoires. According to the authors, the approach could potentially be generalized to other disease states and immunological phenotypes. Most TCR sequences were observed very rarely across donors, whereas some public TCRs were present in many individuals. A total of fewer than 200 TCR beta chains were listed by the study as associated with cytomegalovirus. Of the cluster scores, roughly 95% were above 0 in a later analysis, which found that TCRs clustered in the first cohort also tended to co-occur in the 95 to 150 validation repertoires.

CDR3 length: 12 amino acids, cysteine to phenylalanine. Only CDR3 DNA is held: 36 bases, read in frame from base 1. CDR1 and CDR2 are drawn from the germline V gene (reference sequence): LNHDA, SQIVND. V loses 10 bases, J loses 5 bases, and the germline ends lie 11 bases apart. Comments on this clone: Its specific antigen is unknown. The record has no base qualities; no much larger clone is one base away.

Material for sequencing was PBMCs. The receptor was derived from a man aged 18 to 29 in good health and CMV-seropositive. The sequence links TRBV19 to TRBJ2-2; the D gene lacks a confident call. Read as DNA, the sequence is TGTGCCATCCTTCTAAAAACCGGGGAGCTGTTTTTT. This translates into CAILLKTGELFF.